The present T cell receptor beta chain was sequenced within a study of T cell responses to AZD1222 COVID-19 vaccine (dated by TCRdb to the early 2020s). Regarding the study in general: AZD1222 recipients whose second dose came at about 4 weeks and those whose second dose came at about 12 weeks were combined into one group, since spike-specific TCR depth and breadth did not differ between the two schedules. A total of around 240 trial participants underwent TCR sequencing, of whom about 210 received two doses of AZD1222 and some 25 received two doses of the MenACWY control vaccine. Trial participants were enrolled by age into subgroups of 18-55, 56-69 and 70-plus years, and 148, 28 and 57 TCR-sequenced participants, respectively, were included in these subgroups. Study-wide findings and limitations: Conclusions about previously exposed vaccinees were limited because only a handful of AZD1222 recipients were SARS-CoV-2 seropositive at baseline. After two AZD1222 doses, spike-specific TCR breadth and depth were significantly higher than at day 0 and than in MenACWY recipients. Nearly half of unique spike-specific TCRs reportedly recognized epitopes outside regions mutated in the B.1.351 and B.1.1.7 variants. The 56-69-year group was small, and its depth increase did not reach significance, likely because of low power. Because no samples from the day 14 peak response were available, repertoires could be characterized only after the peak T cell response. Participants were mostly white British and included more females than males, and it was suggested by the authors that clonal diversity may have been underestimated. CD4 TCRs associated with the vaccine covered the entire spike protein, and the dominant responses were in regions 160-218 and 743-854.

To note about this clone: The antigen this receptor binds is unknown. Base qualities are missing; no much larger clone stands one base away.

The time point tag for this specimen amounts to: baseline before first vaccination. Vaccinee samples were obtained from the UK trials COV001 and COV002, which included a single-blind randomized controlled phase 2/3 trial of AZD1222 (ChAdOx1 nCoV-19) in healthy adults. For TCRbeta chain sequencing, PBMC samples from trial participants were taken at day 0 and at day 28 after the second dose. The CDR3 regions of human TCRbeta chains were analyzed by immunosequencing. As for how the authors treated the data: TCRs in the repertoires were compared against a reference library of SARS-CoV-2-specific TCRs that had been generated with the MIRA antigen-specificity platform. Breadth meant the fraction of unique TCRs that were SARS-CoV-2-associated, whereas depth meant the fraction of total T cells that were SARS-CoV-2-associated. Using the MIRA data, every spike-specific TCR was mapped to the spike region that the TCR reacted to and assigned to either a CD4 or a CD8 class. Log10-transformed breadth and depth values were compared by one-way ANOVA with Sidak's multiple comparisons tests. As stored in TCRdb, this immuneACCESS dataset retains in-frame rearrangements with V and J assigned. A fraction of the clones does not appear; measured against another copy, unresolved V genes explain less than half of the discrepancy, and the remainder lacks a known reason. V, J and clone size derive from that table, while D and trimming were established from the DNA sequence. In all, the sample holds 90,000 to 95,000 clones, and 90% to 95% of those were seen once. Together, the top ten hold around 8% of the sample.

This material consisted of peripheral blood, taken on day 0 of AZD1222 vaccination. This TCR came from an adult in good health.

The sequence in DNA is TGTGCCAGTAGTATCTCCCTTATACCATCCAACGAGCAGTACTTC. Translated, this is CASSISLIPSNEQYF. The chain was built from TRBV19 and TRBJ2-7, with the identity of the D gene unclear. The CDR3 sequence holds 15 residues, the cysteine and phenylalanine included. Of the read, only the CDR3 DNA is kept; its 45 bases are in frame from base 1. V and J are truncated by 3 bases and 5 bases respectively, leaving an intervening sequence of 17 bases. According to the germline V gene (reference sequence), CDR1 reads LNHDA and CDR2 reads SQIVND. When the CDR3 is completed using the reference TRBV19 and TRBJ2-7 genes on either side, the full variable domain is DGGITQSPKYLFRKEGQNVTLSCEQNLNHDAMYWYRQDPGQGLRLIYYSQIVNDFQKGDIAEGYSVSREKKESFPLTVTSAQKNPTAFYLCASSISLIPSNEQYFGPGTRLTVT.